This passage covers 30 T cell receptor beta chains from one sample sequenced in a study of T cell repertoires in cytomegalovirus infection. What these receptors recognize is not known. TCRdb re-called the reads through MiXCR, storing one row per CDR3 protein. The sample lists roughly 800,000 distinct CDR3 sequences; approximately 32% were seen once. The starting material was cultured CD8+ T cells from PBMCs, obtained from culture after CMV antigen stimulation. Receptors were obtained from a human donor in good health (CMV status not recorded). Some clones in this sample may be carry-over from other donors' samples.

This chain uses TRBV4-1 with TRBJ2-1, with D uncertain. CDR1 and CDR2 from the germline V gene are MGHRA and YSYEKL. Trimming pared 1 base from V and 9 bases from J, leaving 10 bases between. The CDR3 has 13 amino acids. The CDR3 DNA follows: TGCGCCAGCAGCCAAGCGTTTTGGAGTGAGCAGTTCTTC. This encodes CASSQAFWSEQFF.

This clonotype has more than one count but fewer than ten. The rearrangement joins TRBV20-1 to TRBJ1-6; unclear D gene. Per germline, CDR1 DFQATT and CDR2 SNEGSKA (reference sequence). The V and J ends lost 3 bases and 1 base respectively, with 7 bases between them. The CDR3 consists of 14 residues. The chain's CDR3 is CSARNGSYNSPLHF. CDR3 nucleotide sequence: TGCAGTGCTAGGAATGGGTCCTATAATTCACCCCTCCACTTT.

The genes are TRBV6-2 or TRBV6-3 and TRBJ2-3; 7 bases match TRBD2. The CDR3 is 14 amino acids. The ends lost 4 bases at V and 4 bases at J; junction bases unmatched: 5. Germline V lookup: CDR1 MNHEY, CDR2 SVGEGT. The CDR3 DNA is TGTGCCAGCAGTTCGACTAGCTTGGCAGATACGCAGTATTTT. As protein: CASSSTSLADTQYF.

Many counts were recorded for this clonotype. The gene calls are TRBV4-1 and TRBJ2-1, with 7 bases aligning to TRBD1. Germline CDR1 MGHRA, CDR2 YSYEKL. This CDR3 region has 17 residues. V gave up 0 bases and J gave up 0 bases; unmatched junction bases: 5. DNA for the CDR3: TGCGCCAGCAGCCAAGACCTCACAGGGGTCTCCTACAATGAGCAGTTCTTC. Translated: CASSQDLTGVSYNEQFF.

This CDR3 is CASSSSQGSGNTIYF. Here the CDR3 DNA reads TGTGCCAGCAGCTCCTCACAGGGTTCTGGAAACACCATATATTTT. The V and J genes are TRBV7-6 and TRBJ1-3; possibly TRBD1 for D (6 bases). The CDR3 is made up of 15 amino acids. From germline, CDR1 is SGHVS and CDR2 FNYEAQ. V was cut by 4 bases and J by 1 base, with 11 bases left in between.

The genes are TRBV6-2 or TRBV6-3 and TRBJ2-1; D is possibly TRBD1 (5 bases). Germline V CDR1 and CDR2: MNHEY, SVGEGT. CDR3 length equals 14 residues. V shed 6 bases and J shed 8 bases, with 17 bases lying between them. The CDR3 loop is CASSPRAYDHEQFF. CDR3 DNA sequence: TGTGCCAGCAGCCCCAGGGCCTACGACCATGAGCAGTTCTTC.

The gene calls are TRBV19 and TRBJ1-5; D ambiguous. Trimming cost V 5 bases and J 3 bases, with 14 bases left between them. The CDR3 is made up of 15 amino acids. CDR1 and CDR2 from the germline V gene are LNHDA and SQIVND (reference sequence). CDR3 loop: CASSLVSGNNQPQHF. In nucleotides, the CDR3 is TGTGCCAGTAGTCTTGTGTCCGGGAACAATCAGCCCCAGCATTTT.

The rearrangement joins TRBV6-2 or TRBV6-3 to TRBJ1-6; 9 bases agree with TRBD1. The CDR3 has 15 amino acids. Germline V lookup: CDR1 MNHEY, CDR2 SVGEGT. Germline trimming cut 7 bases from V and 7 bases from J; bases unmatched to any gene: 8. CDR3 sequence reads: CASMTYGTGNSPLHF. In DNA form, the CDR3 reads TGTGCCAGCATGACCTATGGGACAGGGAATTCACCCCTCCACTTT.

The chain couples TRBV6-1 to TRBJ2-1; 12 bases match TRBD2. This CDR3 is 15 amino acids long. Germline trimming cut 6 bases from V and 7 bases from J; bases unmatched to any gene: 7. Germline V lookup: CDR1 MNHNS, CDR2 SASEGT. The CDR3 DNA follows: TGTGCCAGCAGGGGGCCTAGCGGGGGGGCAAATGAGCAGTTCTTC. Amino acids: CASRGPSGGANEQFF.

This clonotype was seen more than once but under ten times. The chain has TRBV20-1 and TRBJ2-7, with D perhaps assigned TRBD1 or TRBD2 (6 bases each). Per the germline V gene, CDR1 is DFQATT and CDR2 is SNEGSKA (reference sequence). The CDR3 has 15 amino acids. The V end lost 0 bases, the J end lost 2 bases, and 14 bases lay between the germline ends. The CDR3, as DNA: TGCAGTGCTAGAGACCGAGGGGGGAGGACCTACGAGCAGTACGTC. Encoded protein: CSARDRGGRTYEQYV.

This clonotype came up many times. The V and J genes are TRBV9 and TRBJ2-5, with D perhaps TRBD1 (5 bases). The V end lost 4 bases, the J end lost 1 base, and 11 bases lay between the germline ends. This CDR3 has 14 residues. Germline V gene data show CDR1 as SGDLS and CDR2 as YYNGEE. The CDR3 loop reads CASSSGQIQETQYF. The DNA for the CDR3 is TGTGCCAGCAGCTCCGGACAAATCCAAGAGACCCAGTACTTC. Full variable domain (missing parts from reference TRBV9 and TRBJ2-5): DSGVTQTPKHLITATGQRVTLRCSPRSGDLSVYWYQQSLDQGLQFLIQYYNGEERAKGNILERFSAQQFPDLHSELNLSSLELGDSALYFCASSSGQIQETQYFGPGTRLLVL.

The chain couples TRBV27 to TRBJ2-7; D possibly uses TRBD1 or TRBD2 (6 bases each). Trimming took 6 bases from V and 3 from J, leaving 21 bases between them. This CDR3 region has 16 residues. CDR1 is MNHEY and CDR2 is SMNVEV in the germline V gene (reference sequence). The CDR3 spells CASSARFRGAFYEQYV. In DNA form, the CDR3 reads TGTGCCAGCAGCGCCCGATTTAGGGGGGCCTTCTACGAGCAGTACGTC.

This clonotype came up once. The gene calls are TRBV29-1 and TRBJ1-2; 7 bases align to TRBD1. The CDR3 is 13 residues long. With V trimmed by 0 bases and J by 7 bases, 5 bases remained unmatched. CDR1 is SQVTM and CDR2 is ANQGSEA in the germline V gene. The CDR3 protein is CSVEDTGTVGYTF. CDR3 sequence (DNA): TGCAGCGTTGAAGACACCGGGACAGTTGGCTACACCTTC.

The chain has TRBV11-2 and TRBJ2-1, with TRBD1 identical over 9 bases. The CDR3 runs to 16 residues. After removal of 1 base from V and 4 bases from J, the junction contained 5 bases not matched to a gene. Germline CDR1 SGHAT, CDR2 FQNNGV. CDR3 DNA: TGTGCCAGCAGCTTAGCCCGGGACAGGGCTTACAATGAGCAGTTCTTC. It yields the protein CASSLARDRAYNEQFF.

This clonotype was seen more than once but under ten times. The CDR3 DNA reads TGTGCCACCAGTGAACCGGGGACAGGAGGCGAAAAACTGTTTTTT. The encoded protein is CATSEPGTGGEKLFF. V gene TRBV24-1 combines with J gene TRBJ1-4; 8 bases match TRBD1. This CDR3 is 15 amino acids long. The ends lost 4 bases at V and 8 bases at J; junction bases unmatched: 8. Germline assignment: CDR1 KGHDR and CDR2 SFDVKD.

This clonotype was found many times. CDR3 region: CASSSTGLSSTDTQYF. For the CDR3, the DNA is TGTGCCAGCAGTTCGACGGGACTTTCGAGCACAGATACGCAGTATTTT. The V call is TRBV7-6, the J call TRBJ2-3; perhaps TRBD2 as D (6 bases). From germline, CDR1 is SGHVS and CDR2 FNYEAQ. V was trimmed by 6 bases and J by 0 bases, leaving 16 bases between them. This CDR3 spans 16 amino acids.

This sequence joins TRBV27 and TRBJ1-1, with D hard to call. Germline values: CDR1 MNHEY, CDR2 SMNVEV (reference sequence). V lost 5 bases and J lost 1, with 11 bases in between. CDR3 length: 14 residues. The CDR3, as DNA: TGTGCCAGCAGTCTCTTAGCTAGGAACACTGAAGCTTTCTTT. This gives the protein CASSLLARNTEAFF.

At least ten counts were recorded for this clonotype. This chain connects TRBV7-8 to TRBJ2-3; D possibly uses TRBD1 or TRBD2 (5 bases each). The CDR3 is made up of 14 amino acids. Germline V gene sequence: CDR1 SGHVS, CDR2 FQNEAQ. Trimming shortened V by 1 base and J by 5 bases, and 10 bases separated the two germline ends. The CDR3 coding sequence is TGTGCCAGCAGCTTAGGACCGAGGGGAGATACGCAGTATTTT. Translation: CASSLGPRGDTQYF. Full variable domain (rest looked up from reference TRBV7-8 and TRBJ2-3): GAGVSQSPRYKVAKRGQDVALRCDPISGHVSLFWYQQALGQGPEFLTYFQNEAQLDKSGLPSDRFFAERPEGSVSTLKIQRTQQEDSAVYLCASSLGPRGDTQYFGPGTRLTVL.

The V gene is TRBV28, the J gene TRBJ2-5; perhaps TRBD2 as D (5 bases). Germline V CDR1 and CDR2: MDHEN, SYDVKM. This CDR3 region has 14 residues. The germline V and J ends were trimmed by 7 bases and 5 bases, with 17 bases remaining between them. The CDR3 DNA reads as TGTGCCAGCAAGGGAGCAGAGCTTCGGGAGACCCAGTACTTC. Translated, it gives CASKGAELRETQYF.

The chain couples TRBV4-1 to TRBJ2-1; D is unclear. V lost 0 bases, J lost 8 bases, and 14 bases lay in between. Germline CDR1 MGHRA, CDR2 YSYEKL. This CDR3 is 15 amino acids long. CDR3 region: CASSQDNLVGYEQFF. CDR3 bases: TGCGCCAGCAGCCAAGATAATTTGGTGGGGTATGAGCAGTTCTTC.

This clonotype showed up just a few times. The genes are TRBV27 and TRBJ2-7, with D perhaps being TRBD1 or TRBD2 (5 bases each). Germline V gene lookup returns CDR1 MNHEY and CDR2 SMNVEV (reference sequence). This CDR3 spans 13 amino acids. Trimming took off 2 bases at V and 3 bases at J, with 8 bases between the two ends. Here the CDR3 reads CASSLGDGYEQYF. The CDR3 DNA reads as TGTGCCAGCAGTTTAGGGGACGGCTACGAGCAGTACTTC.

V usage is TRBV4-1 and J usage is TRBJ2-5, with 8 bases fitting TRBD2. This CDR3 has 16 residues. Trimming took 1 base from V and 1 from J; bases not matched to a gene: 5. The V gene's germline CDR1 is MGHRA and CDR2 YSYEKL. The CDR3 DNA sequence: TGCGCCAGCAGCCAAGTTCCGGGAGGGACCCAAGAGACCCAGTACTTC. It yields the protein CASSQVPGGTQETQYF.

This clonotype was detected many times. The gene calls are TRBV7-3 and TRBJ2-1; perhaps TRBD1 as D (6 bases). This CDR3 has 15 amino acids. Trimming stripped 1 base from V and 3 bases from J, with 10 bases between. In germline, CDR1 is SGHTA, CDR2 FQGTGA. Here the CDR3 reads CASSLIGDNYNEQFF. CDR3 nucleotide sequence: TGTGCCAGCAGCTTAATAGGGGACAACTACAATGAGCAGTTCTTC.

This clonotype came up a few times. V gene TRBV7-6 combines with J gene TRBJ1-2, with 7 bases that match TRBD1. Germline loops: CDR1 SGHVS, CDR2 FNYEAQ. The CDR3 totals 16 residues. V gave up 4 bases and J gave up 0 bases; unmatched junction bases: 8. In nucleotides, the CDR3 is TGTGCCAGCAGCTCCCACGACAGGGAGGCTAACTATGGCTACACCTTC. It specifies CASSSHDREANYGYTF.

This clonotype was seen repeatedly, ten times or more. The chain uses TRBV7-8 and TRBJ2-1; no firm D call. Trimming removed 4 bases from V and 5 bases from J, with 9 bases in between. CDR3 length equals 13 residues. Germline CDR1 is SGHVS and CDR2 is FQNEAQ. CDR3 nucleotide sequence: TGTGCCAGCAGCTATACAGCTAACAATGAGCAGTTCTTC. This encodes CASSYTANNEQFF.

This sequence joins TRBV5-5 and TRBJ1-1; the D gene is possibly TRBD1 (6 bases). Germline loops: CDR1 SGHKS, CDR2 YYEKEE (reference sequence). Trimming stripped 4 bases from V and 0 bases from J, with 13 bases between. The CDR3 is 15 residues long. The CDR3 DNA reads as TGTGCCAGCAGCCCGTACAGGGCCATGAACACTGAAGCTTTCTTT. It specifies CASSPYRAMNTEAFF.

The chain has TRBV4-1 and TRBJ2-7, with 10 positions matching TRBD2. J lost 2 bases, V lost 0 bases, and 1 base had no gene match. The CDR3 is 15 residues long. Germline V CDR1 and CDR2: MGHRA, YSYEKL. The CDR3 loop reads CASSQELAGTYEQYF. The CDR3 DNA follows: TGCGCCAGCAGCCAAGAACTAGCGGGGACCTACGAGCAGTACTTC.

This clonotype was detected only a few times. The chain uses TRBV10-3 and TRBJ1-1; 8 nucleotides agree with TRBD1. Germline assignment: CDR1 ENHRY and CDR2 SYGVKD. The trim removed 2 bases at V and 1 base at J, leaving 6 bases unmatched. The CDR3 extends over 16 amino acids. This CDR3 reads CAISETWTGTNTEAFF. The CDR3 nucleotides read TGTGCCATCAGTGAGACATGGACAGGGACGAACACTGAAGCTTTCTTT.

In this sample, this clonotype turned up a few times. The rearrangement links TRBV7-9 to TRBJ2-7; D remains ambiguous. The CDR3 loop spans 11 amino acids. V lost 2 bases to trimming and J lost 6 bases, with 5 bases between them. From germline, CDR1 is SEHNR and CDR2 FQNEAQ (reference sequence). The CDR3 DNA sequence: TGTGCCAGCAGCTTATTCCCCGAGCAGTACTTC. This gives the protein CASSLFPEQYF.

The chain combines TRBV6-1 with TRBJ1-2, with D maybe TRBD1 (5 bases). Trimming removed 4 bases at V and 4 bases at J, with 10 bases between. Germline loops: CDR1 MNHNS, CDR2 SASEGT. The CDR3 runs 13 residues. CDR3 amino acids: CASSGGHSYGYTF. The CDR3, as DNA: TGTGCCAGCAGTGGCGGACATAGCTATGGCTACACCTTC.